The 20 T cell receptor beta chains reported below all come from one sample, sequenced in a study of control samples from healthy donors and cancer patients. TCRdb's copy holds only in-frame clones and misses some; the assay was immunoSEQ multiplex PCR. This table has some 140,000 clones, more than 85% appearing once. The sequenced sample consisted of blood. The receptors shown here come from a woman under 40 in good health.

The chain employs TRBV5-1 and TRBJ2-7, with TRBD1 identical over 7 bases. The junction had 7 bases not matched to a gene; V was cut back by 3 bases and J by 4 bases. This CDR3 spans 14 amino acids. Germline lookup yields CDR1 SGHRS and CDR2 YFSETQ. This CDR3 is CASSSATGIYEQYF. CDR3 in DNA: TGCGCCAGCAGCTCCGCGACAGGGATTTACGAGCAGTACTTC.

This clone was detected once. The V call is TRBV7-9, the J call TRBJ1-1; no firm D call. Trimming cost V 5 bases and J 0 bases, with 7 bases left between them. The CDR3 has 13 amino acids. Looked up from germline, CDR1 is SEHNR and CDR2 is FQNEAQ (reference sequence). The CDR3 loop is CASSLSMNTEAFF. The CDR3 nucleotides read TGTGCCAGCAGCCTTTCAATGAACACTGAAGCTTTCTTT. Filled out from reference TRBV7-9 and TRBJ1-1, the complete variable domain reads DTGVSQNPRHKITKRGQNVTFRCDPISEHNRLYWYRQTLGQGPEFLTYFQNEAQLEKSRLLSDRFSAERPKGSFSTLEIQRTEQGDSAMYLCASSLSMNTEAFFGQGTRLTVV.

This rearrangement joins TRBV28 to TRBJ2-3; 9 bases align to TRBD1. V dropped 6 bases and J dropped 3; count of bases not matched to a gene: 10. The CDR3 covers 16 residues. Germline V gene lookup returns CDR1 MDHEN and CDR2 SYDVKM. The CDR3 is CASSTPTGGATDTQYF. The CDR3 nucleotides are TGTGCCAGCAGCACCCCAACAGGGGGCGCGACAGATACGCAGTATTTT.

The chain recombines TRBV19 with TRBJ1-2; TRBD1 matches 7 bases. V trimming: 4 bases; J trimming: 8 bases; junction bases outside the gene matches: 10. Germline V gives CDR1 LNHDA, CDR2 SQIVND (reference sequence). CDR3 length equals 14 residues. The CDR3 nucleotides read TGTGCCAGTAGTAAAGGGGACAGACCTTCGGGCTACACCTTC. Its protein product is CASSKGDRPSGYTF. The full variable domain, its missing parts supplied by reference TRBV19 and TRBJ1-2, is DGGITQSPKYLFRKEGQNVTLSCEQNLNHDAMYWYRQDPGQGLRLIYYSQIVNDFQKGDIAEGYSVSREKKESFPLTVTSAQKNPTAFYLCASSKGDRPSGYTFGSGTRLTVV.

This chain joins TRBV4-2 and TRBJ1-3; D is possibly TRBD1 (5 bases). The CDR3 runs 21 residues. Germline V gene sequence: CDR1 LGHNA, CDR2 YNFKEQ. V dropped 0 bases and J dropped 0 bases, with 24 bases sitting between them. In DNA form, the CDR3 reads TGTGCCAGCAGCCAAGAACCTCTTAGTCAGGGAATAATAAACTCTGGAAACACCATATATTTT. It is translated as CASSQEPLSQGIINSGNTIYF.

The chain is built from TRBV7-2 and TRBJ1-5; TRBD1 is a possible D gene (5 bases). V was cut by 2 bases and J by 1 base, with 9 bases left in between. The CDR3 is 15 residues long. From germline, CDR1 is SGHTA and CDR2 FQGNSA. The CDR3 bases are TGTGCCAGCAGCTTACGGGGGGTAAGCAATCAGCCCCAGCATTTT. Translating it yields CASSLRGVSNQPQHF.

The gene calls are TRBV27 and TRBJ2-3; 9 positions match TRBD2. The CDR3 is 19 residues long. V trimming: 5 bases; J trimming: 5 bases; junction bases outside the gene matches: 20. Germline V lookup: CDR1 MNHEY, CDR2 SMNVEV (reference sequence). CDR3 loop: CASSPTTWEVAGAKDTQYF. CDR3 nucleotide sequence: TGTGCCAGCAGTCCGACCACTTGGGAGGTAGCGGGAGCGAAAGATACGCAGTATTTT.

A note on this clone: An end of the junction differs from the germline gene, which may be a read error. J is TRBJ2-7 and V is TRBV10-3; the D is unclear. Germline V gene data show CDR1 as ENHRY and CDR2 as SYGVKD. This CDR3 spans 15 amino acids. CDR3 DNA: TGTGCCATCAATGAGCGCGAAGAGCAAGCCTACGAGCAGTACTTC. Amino acid sequence: CAINEREEQAYEQYF.

The chain recombines TRBV10-3 with TRBJ2-5; the match to TRBD1 covers 7 bases. Trimming removed 3 bases from V and 7 bases from J; junction bases left unmatched: 2. The CDR3 covers 12 residues. Germline CDR1 ENHRY, CDR2 SYGVKD. The CDR3 sequence: CAISESGGTQYF. The DNA for the CDR3 is TGTGCCATCAGTGAATCAGGGGGGACCCAGTACTTC.

This chain joins TRBV19 and TRBJ2-3; D gene uncertain. Germline V gene lookup returns CDR1 LNHDA and CDR2 SQIVND (reference sequence). The germline V and J ends were trimmed by 0 bases and 2 bases, with 12 bases remaining between them. The CDR3 covers 16 residues. CDR3 sequence reads: CASSIEADILTDTQYF. In DNA, the CDR3 is TGTGCCAGTAGTATAGAGGCAGATATACTCACAGATACGCAGTATTTT. Complete variable domain (other parts from reference TRBV19 and TRBJ2-3): DGGITQSPKYLFRKEGQNVTLSCEQNLNHDAMYWYRQDPGQGLRLIYYSQIVNDFQKGDIAEGYSVSREKKESFPLTVTSAQKNPTAFYLCASSIEADILTDTQYFGPGTRLTVL.

This chain joins TRBV3-1 (or the pseudogene TRBV3-2) and TRBJ2-7; possible D gene TRBD2, 6 bases. This CDR3 is 16 amino acids long. V lost 1 base and J lost 3, with 16 bases in between. Germline lookup yields CDR1 LGHDT and CDR2 YNNKEL (reference sequence). The CDR3 nucleotides are TGTGCCAGCAGCCAAGTCGTAGCGGCCCAAGTCTACGAGCAGTACTTC. The encoded protein is CASSQVVAAQVYEQYF.

The rearrangement links TRBV2 to TRBJ1-5; D is ambiguous. The germline gives CDR1 SNHLY, CDR2 FYNNEI. Trimming pared 5 bases from V and 5 bases from J, leaving 10 bases between. The CDR3 extends over 13 amino acids. CDR3 amino acids: CASSRFGDQPQHF. The DNA of the CDR3 is TGTGCCAGCAGTCGATTTGGGGATCAGCCCCAGCATTTT.

This clone was counted a single time. This chain connects TRBV30 to TRBJ1-2; D ambiguous. The length of the CDR3 is 11 residues. Germline CDR1 and CDR2: GTSNPN and SVGIG (reference sequence). With 4 bases removed from V and 2 bases from J, the gap between germline ends came to 5 bases. Here the CDR3 reads CAWTENYGYTF. CDR3 bases: TGTGCCTGGACCGAAAACTATGGCTACACCTTC.

The J gene is TRBJ1-2, the V gene TRBV9, with a weak D call TRBD1 (6 bases). The ends were cut back, 3 bases at V and 1 base at J, with 13 bases in the middle. The CDR3 covers 15 residues. Germline values: CDR1 SGDLS, CDR2 YYNGEE. This CDR3 reads CASSGGQLSNYGYTF. In DNA form, the CDR3 reads TGTGCCAGCAGCGGGGGACAATTAAGTAACTATGGCTACACCTTC. The full variable domain, rest sourced from reference TRBV9 and TRBJ1-2, is DSGVTQTPKHLITATGQRVTLRCSPRSGDLSVYWYQQSLDQGLQFLIQYYNGEERAKGNILERFSAQQFPDLHSELNLSSLELGDSALYFCASSGGQLSNYGYTFGSGTRLTVV.

The chain joins TRBV19 to TRBJ1-5; no clear D. CDR1 is LNHDA, CDR2 SQIVND, per germline (reference sequence). The CDR3 contains 14 residues. With 0 bases removed from V and 0 bases from J, the gap between germline ends came to 3 bases. CDR3 region: CASSIESSNQPQHF. CDR3 bases: TGTGCCAGTAGTATAGAAAGTAGCAATCAGCCCCAGCATTTT.

This clone was observed a handful of times. Germline is not matched at one junction end, which may reflect a read error. The rearrangement joins TRBV30 to TRBJ1-2; D gene unclear. Germline V gene data show CDR1 as GTSNPN and CDR2 as SVGIG (reference sequence). The CDR3 extends over 11 amino acids. CDR3 region: CAWSVRGGHTF. DNA for the CDR3: TGTGCCTGGAGTGTACGGGGTGGCCACACCTTC.

This clone is large. This chain joins TRBV10-2 and TRBJ2-7; tentatively, D is TRBD1 (5 bases). The V end was cut by 3 bases, the J end by 0 bases, with 9 bases between. The CDR3 length is 14 residues. Germline loops: CDR1 WSHSY, CDR2 SAAADI. The CDR3 DNA is TGCGCCAGCAGTGAAACAGGAACCTCCTACGAGCAGTACTTC. It translates to CASSETGTSYEQYF.

This sequence joins TRBV5-1 and TRBJ1-5; no reliable D call. V lost 0 bases, J lost 9 bases, and 7 bases lay in between. CDR3 length: 12 residues. CDR1 and CDR2 from the germline V gene are SGHRS and YFSETQ. For the CDR3, the DNA is TGCGCCAGCAGCTTGGTGGAGGGGCCCCAGCATTTT. Residues: CASSLVEGPQHF.

This sequence joins TRBV28 and TRBJ1-3; D gene uncertain. Deletions cut 7 bases from V and 4 bases from J, with 14 bases between. The CDR3 is 14 residues long. CDR1 MDHEN and CDR2 SYDVKM come from the germline V gene. The CDR3 here is CASTPSLQGNTIYF. The CDR3, as DNA: TGTGCCAGCACCCCATCTCTGCAGGGAAACACCATATATTTT.

This chain uses TRBV7-2 with TRBJ2-2; D possibly corresponds to TRBD2 (6 bases). The CDR3 runs 15 residues. Trimming took off 5 bases at V and 2 bases at J, with 12 bases between the two ends. CDR1 is SGHTA, CDR2 FQGNSA, per germline. The CDR3 coding sequence is TGTGCCAGCAGCCGCCACGGGGGAAACACCGGGGAGCTGTTTTTT. The encoded protein is CASSRHGGNTGELFF.